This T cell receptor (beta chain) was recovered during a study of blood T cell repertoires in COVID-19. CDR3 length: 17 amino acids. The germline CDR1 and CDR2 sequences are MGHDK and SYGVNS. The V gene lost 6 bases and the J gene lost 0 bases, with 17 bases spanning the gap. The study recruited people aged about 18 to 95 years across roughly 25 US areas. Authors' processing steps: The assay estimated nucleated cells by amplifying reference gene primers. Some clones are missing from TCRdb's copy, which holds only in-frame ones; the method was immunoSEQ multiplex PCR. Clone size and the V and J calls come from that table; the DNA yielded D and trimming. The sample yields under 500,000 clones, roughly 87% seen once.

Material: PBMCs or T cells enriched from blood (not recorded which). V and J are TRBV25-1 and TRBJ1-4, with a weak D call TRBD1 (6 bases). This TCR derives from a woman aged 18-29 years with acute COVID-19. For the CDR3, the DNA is TGTGCCAGCAGGGCCGACAGGCATCAATCAACTAATGAAAAACTGTTTTTT. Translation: CASRADRHQSTNEKLFF.